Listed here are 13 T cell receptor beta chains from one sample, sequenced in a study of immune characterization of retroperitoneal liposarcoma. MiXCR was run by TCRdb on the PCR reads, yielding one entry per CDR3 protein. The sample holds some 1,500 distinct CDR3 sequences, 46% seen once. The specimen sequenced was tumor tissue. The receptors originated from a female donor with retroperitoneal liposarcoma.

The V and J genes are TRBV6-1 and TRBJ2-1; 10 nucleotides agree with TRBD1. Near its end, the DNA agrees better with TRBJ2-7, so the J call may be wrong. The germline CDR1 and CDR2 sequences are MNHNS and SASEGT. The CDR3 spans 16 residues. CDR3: CASRRQGAISYNEQYF. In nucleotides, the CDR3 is TGTGCCAGCAGACGACAGGGGGCTATATCCTACAATGAGCAGTACTTC.

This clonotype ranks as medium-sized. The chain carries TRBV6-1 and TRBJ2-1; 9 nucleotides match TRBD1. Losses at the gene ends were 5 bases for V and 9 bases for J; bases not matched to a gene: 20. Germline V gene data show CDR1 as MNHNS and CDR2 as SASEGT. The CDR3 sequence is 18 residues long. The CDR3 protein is CASSSPQGSGTGKGEQFF. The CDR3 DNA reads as TGTGCCAGCAGTTCGCCCCAAGGTTCAGGGACAGGGAAAGGTGAGCAGTTCTTC.

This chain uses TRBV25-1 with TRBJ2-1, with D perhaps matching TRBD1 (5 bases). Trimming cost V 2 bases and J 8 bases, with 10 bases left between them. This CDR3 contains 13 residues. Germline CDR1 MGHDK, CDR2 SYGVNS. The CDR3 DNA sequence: TGTGCCAGCAGTGAACCAAGGGGCTATGAGCAGTTCTTC. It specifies CASSEPRGYEQFF.

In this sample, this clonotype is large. The CDR3 loop reads CASSFGGAGDTQYF. The CDR3, as DNA: TGTGCCAGCAGTTTTGGGGGGGCTGGAGATACGCAGTATTTT. The chain employs TRBV12-3 or TRBV12-4 and TRBJ2-3; a possible D gene is TRBD2 (7 bases). Trimming pared 3 bases from V and 5 bases from J, leaving 12 bases between. This CDR3 is 14 amino acids long.

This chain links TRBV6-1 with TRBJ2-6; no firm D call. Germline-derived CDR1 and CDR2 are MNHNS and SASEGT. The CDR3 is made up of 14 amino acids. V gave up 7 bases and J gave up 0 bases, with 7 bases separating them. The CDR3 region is CASTVSSGANVLTF. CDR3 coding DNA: TGTGCCAGCACAGTCTCCTCTGGGGCCAACGTCCTGACTTTC.

The CDR3 DNA follows: TGTGCCAGCAGTTTAGCGGGAGGGCACAATGAGCAGTTCTTC. It yields the protein CASSLAGGHNEQFF. The V gene is TRBV6-1, the J gene TRBJ2-1; TRBD2 matches 11 bases. This CDR3 region has 14 residues. Trimming removed 5 bases from V and 5 bases from J; junction bases left unmatched: 2. Germline loops: CDR1 MNHNS, CDR2 SASEGT.

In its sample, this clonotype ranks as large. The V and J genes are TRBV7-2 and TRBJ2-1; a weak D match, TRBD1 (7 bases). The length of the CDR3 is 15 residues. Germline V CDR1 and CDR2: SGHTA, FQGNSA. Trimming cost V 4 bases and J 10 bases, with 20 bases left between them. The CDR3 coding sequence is TGTGCCAGCAGCTCGACAGGGTGGGAGCGGGCCGAGCAGTTCTTC. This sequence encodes CASSSTGWERAEQFF. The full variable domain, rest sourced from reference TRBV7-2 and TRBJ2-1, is GAGVSQSPSNKVTEKGKDVELRCDPISGHTALYWYRQSLGQGLEFLIYFQGNSAPDKSGLPSDRFSAERTGGSVSTLTIQRTQQEDSAVYLCASSSTGWERAEQFFGPGTRLTVL.

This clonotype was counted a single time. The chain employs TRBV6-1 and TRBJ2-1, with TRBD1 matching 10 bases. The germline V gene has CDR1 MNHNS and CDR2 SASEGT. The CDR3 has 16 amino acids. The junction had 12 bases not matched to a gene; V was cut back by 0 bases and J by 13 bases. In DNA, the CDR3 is TGTGCCAGCAGTGAAGCCCAGACAGGGGGCCAAGAGACCCAGTTCTTC. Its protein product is CASSEAQTGGQETQFF.

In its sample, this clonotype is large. In DNA, the CDR3 is TGTGCCAGCAGTTATACGTGGAACAATGAGCAGTACTTC. Amino acid sequence: CASSYTWNNEQYF. The chain employs TRBV6-1 and TRBJ2-3; D remains ambiguous. The end of the DNA aligns better with TRBJ2-7, so the J call may be wrong. The CDR3 totals 13 residues. CDR1 is MNHNS, CDR2 SASEGT, per germline.

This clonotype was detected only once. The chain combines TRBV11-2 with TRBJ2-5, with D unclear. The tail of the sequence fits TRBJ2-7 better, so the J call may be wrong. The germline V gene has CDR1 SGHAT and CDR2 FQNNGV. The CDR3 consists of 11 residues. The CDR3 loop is CASSYFYEQYF. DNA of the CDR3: TGTGCCAGCAGCTACTTCTACGAGCAGTACTTC.

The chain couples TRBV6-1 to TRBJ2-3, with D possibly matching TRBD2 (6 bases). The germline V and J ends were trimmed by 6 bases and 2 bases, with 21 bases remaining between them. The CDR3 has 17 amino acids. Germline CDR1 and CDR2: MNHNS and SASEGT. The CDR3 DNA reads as TGTGCCAGCAGAACCGGGACTTCCGAGACTTACACAGATACGCAGTATTTT. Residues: CASRTGTSETYTDTQYF.

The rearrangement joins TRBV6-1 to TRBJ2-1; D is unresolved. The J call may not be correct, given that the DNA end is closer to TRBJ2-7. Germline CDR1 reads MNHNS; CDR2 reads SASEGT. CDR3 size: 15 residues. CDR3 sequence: CASSPRRTENNEQYF. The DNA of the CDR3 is TGTGCCAGCAGCCCTCGAAGGACGGAAAACAATGAGCAGTACTTC.

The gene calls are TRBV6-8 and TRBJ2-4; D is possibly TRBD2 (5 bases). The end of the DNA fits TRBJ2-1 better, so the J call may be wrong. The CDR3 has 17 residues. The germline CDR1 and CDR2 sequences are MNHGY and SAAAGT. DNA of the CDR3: TGTGCCAGCAGGGCCTACTCCGGACTCGAGGCCAAAAACATTCAGTTCTTC. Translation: CASRAYSGLEAKNIQFF.